This T cell receptor (beta chain) was identified during a study of Ad26.COV2.S vaccination and SARS-CoV-2 variants. Looked up from germline, CDR1 is SGHDN and CDR2 is FVKESK. V lost 4 bases and J lost 5; bases outside the gene matches: 10. This CDR3 contains 16 residues. Treatment specified: around 19 received Ad26.COV2.S at low or high dose, single or two shots; about 5 received placebo; per-sample allocation not given. The study sampled participants on day 63 after the first vaccine or placebo injection. The assay was immunoSEQ multiplex PCR, and TCRdb's table has in-frame clones only and misses some. The sample records some 320,000 clones, 85% being singletons.

This receptor was obtained from a person between 18 and 65 years old who received the Ad26.COV2.S COVID-19 vaccine or a placebo. J is TRBJ2-2 and V is TRBV14, with 7 positions matching TRBD1. The sequenced sample was peripheral blood, obtained in a trial of Ad26.COV2.S vaccine versus placebo. The CDR3, as DNA: TGTGCCAGCAGCCGGACCCGGGACAGAGAAACCGGGGAGCTGTTTTTT. Translation gives CASSRTRDRETGELFF.